This entry lists 6 T cell receptor beta chains sequenced from one sample in a study of long-term antiretroviral therapy in people with HIV. They ran version v3.0 of the immunoSEQ assay at survey level. Profiling relied on immunoSEQ multiplex PCR, and the TCRdb table lists in-frame clones only, not all of them. The sample contains 15,000 to 20,000 clones, around 77% of which appear only once. This specimen consisted of unsorted PBMCs, obtained roughly 2.2 years before starting antiretroviral therapy. The receptor source for this set is a man aged 25-45 years with HIV.

This rearrangement joins TRBV2 to TRBJ2-7; no firm D call. V was pared by 6 bases and J by 6 bases, with 12 bases between. Germline loops: CDR1 SNHLY, CDR2 FYNNEI. This CDR3 is 12 amino acids long. This CDR3 reads CASSEVGFEQYF. Here the CDR3 DNA reads TGTGCCAGCAGCGAGGTAGGGTTCGAGCAGTACTTC.

The V and J genes are TRBV6-6 and TRBJ1-5, with TRBD1 identical over 7 bases. The germline V gene encodes CDR1 MNHNY and CDR2 SVGAGI (reference sequence). This CDR3 is 14 amino acids long. V lost 6 bases and J lost 3; bases outside the gene matches: 5. Here the CDR3 reads CASRRQGDNQPQHF. The CDR3 DNA is TGTGCCAGCAGAAGACAGGGAGACAATCAGCCCCAGCATTTT.

The chain couples TRBV29-1 to TRBJ2-2; D call uncertain. Looked up from germline, CDR1 is SQVTM and CDR2 is ANQGSEA. The CDR3 is made up of 14 amino acids. V gave up 5 bases and J gave up 7 bases, with 17 bases separating them. CDR3 in amino acids: CSVNKNGWGGELFF. The DNA for the CDR3 is TGCAGCGTTAATAAGAACGGATGGGGCGGGGAGCTGTTTTTT.

The rearrangement joins TRBV7-9 to TRBJ2-7, with TRBD2 matching 12 bases. Germline CDR1 reads SEHNR; CDR2 reads FQNEAQ (reference sequence). With 5 bases clipped from V and 0 bases from J, the junction kept 14 bases outside the gene matches. CDR3 length: 19 amino acids. CDR3 in DNA: TGTGCCAGCAGCCCCGCCTCGACTAGCGGGAGTATGAGCTCCTACGAGCAGTACTTC. It specifies CASSPASTSGSMSSYEQYF. Drawing the rest from reference TRBV7-9 and TRBJ2-7, the complete variable domain is DTGVSQNPRHKITKRGQNVTFRCDPISEHNRLYWYRQTLGQGPEFLTYFQNEAQLEKSRLLSDRFSAERPKGSFSTLEIQRTEQGDSAMYLCASSPASTSGSMSSYEQYFGPGTRLTVT.

The chain uses TRBV4-2 and TRBJ1-1; D gene uncertain. Trimming removed 4 bases at V and 9 bases at J, with 18 bases between. Germline lookup yields CDR1 LGHNA and CDR2 YNFKEQ. This CDR3 contains 14 residues. The CDR3 DNA sequence: TGTGCCAGCAGCCCGGGAGGTTTCGTTCCCCAAGCTTTCTTT. Translating it yields CASSPGGFVPQAFF.

V is TRBV7-9 and J is TRBJ1-2, with D perhaps TRBD1 (5 bases). This CDR3 spans 12 amino acids. Germline assignment: CDR1 SEHNR and CDR2 FQNEAQ (reference sequence). The ends were cut back, 7 bases at V and 5 bases at J, with 11 bases in the middle. The CDR3 coding sequence is TGTGCCAGCACCAGGGATGGATATGGCTACACCTTC. This gives the protein CASTRDGYGYTF. The full variable domain, with the rest looked up from reference TRBV7-9 and TRBJ1-2, is DTGVSQNPRHKITKRGQNVTFRCDPISEHNRLYWYRQTLGQGPEFLTYFQNEAQLEKSRLLSDRFSAERPKGSFSTLEIQRTEQGDSAMYLCASTRDGYGYTFGSGTRLTVV.